One T cell receptor (beta chain) is described in this entry. These data are taken from a study of cytomegalovirus exposure and HLA in healthy donors. Primers included in the PCR were 60 Vbeta and 13 Jbeta primers. Profiled with immunoSEQ multiplex PCR; TCRdb holds only in-frame clones, not every one. The data show about 100,000 clones, with approximately 76% seen just once and about 2.3% held by the top ten. CDR3 length: 13 residues. Per germline, CDR1 MRHNA and CDR2 SNTAGT. Trimming pared 0 bases from V and 5 bases from J, leaving 6 bases between. The chain joins TRBV6-4 to TRBJ2-3; D call uncertain. Sequencing used PBMCs. This TCR came from a man in his late teens or twenties in good health and CMV-seronegative. The CDR3 is CASSDSSQDTQYF. For the CDR3, the DNA is TGTGCCAGCAGTGACTCGAGCCAAGATACGCAGTATTTT.